These 25 T cell receptor beta chains were all obtained from the same sample, sequenced in a study of identical twins. TCRdb independently ran MiXCR on the 5' RACE reads; one entry per CDR3 protein. The data show 350,000 or so distinct CDR3 sequences, approximately 8.8% seen once. Sequencing used naive T cells sorted from blood. The receptors were sampled from a woman aged 50 to 60 in good health.

This clonotype occurred many times. The gene calls are TRBV27 and TRBJ2-3, with 7 bases fitting TRBD2. Trimming took 3 bases from V and 5 from J; bases not matched to a gene: 5. CDR1 and CDR2 (germline): MNHEY, SMNVEV (reference sequence). The CDR3 sequence is 14 residues long. Here the CDR3 reads CASSFSGVGDTQYF. In nucleotides, the CDR3 is TGTGCCAGCAGTTTCAGCGGGGTAGGAGATACGCAGTATTTT.

This clonotype was seen a few times. The rearrangement links TRBV20-1 to TRBJ2-7; D perhaps matches TRBD2 (5 bases). The V gene lost 0 bases and the J gene lost 2 bases, with 11 bases spanning the gap. From germline, CDR1 is DFQATT and CDR2 SNEGSKA (reference sequence). The CDR3 extends over 14 amino acids. Here the CDR3 reads CSARDMREPYEQYV. CDR3 bases: TGCAGTGCTAGAGATATGAGGGAACCCTACGAGCAGTACGTC.

The chain combines TRBV7-9 with TRBJ2-7, with 7 bases fitting TRBD1. V trimming: 4 bases; J trimming: 4 bases; junction bases outside the gene matches: 7. There are 14 residues in the CDR3. Germline-derived CDR1 and CDR2 are SEHNR and FQNEAQ (reference sequence). The CDR3 DNA sequence: TGTGCCAGCAGCTCAAAGGGGGCTCCGTACGAGCAGTACTTC. Translation gives CASSSKGAPYEQYF.

The gene calls are TRBV20-1 and TRBJ1-2, with 7 nucleotides matching TRBD1. The germline CDR1 and CDR2 sequences are DFQATT and SNEGSKA (reference sequence). Germline trimming cut 1 base from V and 8 bases from J; bases unmatched to any gene: 7. This CDR3 has 13 residues. The CDR3 loop is CSARVGTVGGYTF. The CDR3 bases are TGCAGTGCTAGAGTTGGGACAGTAGGAGGCTACACCTTC.

This clonotype was observed at least ten times. V usage is TRBV29-1 and J usage is TRBJ2-2; the match to TRBD2 covers 10 bases. This CDR3 spans 16 amino acids. J was trimmed by 6 bases and V by 5 bases; bases with no gene match: 12. Germline assignment: CDR1 SQVTM and CDR2 ANQGSEA. The chain's CDR3 is CSVLIGLAGVAGELFF. In nucleotides, the CDR3 is TGCAGCGTTCTCATCGGGCTAGCGGGAGTTGCCGGGGAGCTGTTTTTT.

This chain uses TRBV14 with TRBJ1-1; unclear D gene. The V end was cut by 4 bases, the J end by 13 bases, with 13 bases between. Germline loops: CDR1 SGHDN, CDR2 FVKESK. This CDR3 has 11 amino acids. The CDR3 nucleotides are TGTGCCAGCAGCCCCGGCCCAGGTCTTTTCTTT. This translates into CASSPGPGLFF.

The V and J genes are TRBV5-1 and TRBJ1-2, with a weak D call TRBD1 (6 bases). Germline CDR1 is SGHRS and CDR2 is YFSETQ. Trimming stripped 0 bases from V and 0 bases from J, with 9 bases between. This CDR3 comprises 15 residues. The CDR3 nucleotides are TGCGCCAGCAGCTTGGACAGGGCGGCTAACTATGGCTACACCTTC. It specifies CASSLDRAANYGYTF.

J is TRBJ2-2 and V is TRBV4-1, with no clear D. Germline V gene data show CDR1 as MGHRA and CDR2 as YSYEKL. The CDR3 is made up of 12 amino acids. Trimming removed 0 bases at V and 9 bases at J, with 5 bases between. CDR3 sequence: CASSQDPRELFF. CDR3 DNA sequence: TGCGCCAGCAGCCAAGATCCCCGGGAGCTGTTTTTT.

This clonotype was seen more than once but under ten times. The chain couples TRBV29-1 to TRBJ2-3; 9 bases align to TRBD2. This CDR3 spans 15 amino acids. J gave up 7 bases and V 6 bases, and 14 bases lay outside the gene matches. CDR1 and CDR2 (germline): SQVTM, ANQGSEA. CDR3 protein: CSVPHLGLATHTQYF. CDR3 bases: TGCAGCGTCCCCCACCTGGGACTAGCAACCCATACGCAGTATTTT.

Ten or more counts support this clonotype. The chain's CDR3 is CATSGGSADTQYF. CDR3 coding DNA: TGTGCCACCAGTGGCGGGAGCGCAGATACGCAGTATTTT. The rearrangement joins TRBV24-1 to TRBJ2-3; 7 bases are shared with TRBD2. This CDR3 contains 13 residues. CDR1 is KGHDR, CDR2 SFDVKD, per germline. V was clipped by 5 bases and J by 4 bases; unmatched bases: 2.

This chain uses TRBV7-9 with TRBJ2-5; tentative D call: TRBD1 (6 bases). There are 14 residues in the CDR3. Germline values: CDR1 SEHNR, CDR2 FQNEAQ (reference sequence). V lost 6 bases and J lost 1, with 12 bases in between. As DNA, the CDR3 is TGTGCCAGCAGTCCAGGACAGCCCCAAGAGACCCAGTACTTC. Its protein product is CASSPGQPQETQYF.

CDR3 sequence reads: CASKRAGGGETQYF. CDR3 coding DNA: TGTGCCAGCAAGCGGGCGGGAGGGGGCGAGACCCAGTACTTC. The gene calls are TRBV12-3 or TRBV12-4 and TRBJ2-5, with 9 bases lining up with TRBD2. The J segment lost 5 bases and the V segment lost 7 bases, leaving 8 bases of the junction unmatched. The CDR3 has 14 amino acids.

J is TRBJ2-1 and V is TRBV29-1, with D perhaps matching TRBD2 (6 bases). The CDR3 extends over 17 amino acids. Germline V lookup: CDR1 SQVTM, CDR2 ANQGSEA. Trimming took off 8 bases at V and 5 bases at J, with 28 bases between the two ends. CDR3 loop: CSTRGSLTSSVNNEQFF. The CDR3 DNA reads as TGCAGCACTCGTGGGAGCCTGACTAGTTCTGTAAACAATGAGCAGTTCTTC.

At least ten counts were recorded for this clonotype. The chain uses TRBV10-3 and TRBJ1-1; 7 bases are shared with TRBD1. Germline trimming cut 4 bases from V and 1 base from J; bases unmatched to any gene: 6. The CDR3 length is 15 residues. Germline V gene lookup returns CDR1 ENHRY and CDR2 SYGVKD. CDR3: CAISAPGQPNTEAFF. CDR3 bases: TGTGCCATCAGTGCGCCGGGACAGCCGAACACTGAAGCTTTCTTT.

This clonotype was picked up a small number of times. This chain links TRBV5-1 with TRBJ2-3, with D possibly matching TRBD2 (6 bases). The V end was cut by 2 bases, the J end by 4 bases, with 8 bases between. CDR3 length equals 13 residues. The germline V gene encodes CDR1 SGHRS and CDR2 YFSETQ. The CDR3: CASSFGGSDTQYF. The CDR3 bases are TGCGCCAGCAGCTTTGGAGGGTCAGATACGCAGTATTTT.

The V call is TRBV12-3 or TRBV12-4, the J call TRBJ1-1, with a possible D match to TRBD1 (5 bases). There are 14 residues in the CDR3. V lost 5 bases and J lost 1, with 11 bases in between. The CDR3 bases are TGTGCCAGCAGTCCCGACAGTAAGAACACTGAAGCTTTCTTT. Translated: CASSPDSKNTEAFF.

The CDR3 DNA follows: TGCGCCAGCAGTTCACGGGGGGAGTTAGGCAATGAGCAGTTCTTC. Translation: CASSSRGELGNEQFF. The chain employs TRBV4-1 and TRBJ2-1; TRBD2 agrees at 7 bases. Per the germline V gene, CDR1 is MGHRA and CDR2 is YSYEKL. The trim removed 6 bases at V and 6 bases at J, leaving 11 bases unmatched. The CDR3 runs 15 residues.

This clonotype was observed many times. The chain uses TRBV20-1 and TRBJ2-1; D is possibly TRBD1 (5 bases). There are 16 residues in the CDR3. CDR1 and CDR2 from the germline V gene are DFQATT and SNEGSKA (reference sequence). Trimming removed 1 base from V and 8 bases from J, with 21 bases in between. CDR3 region: CSARAFDSLRVDEQFF. DNA for the CDR3: TGCAGTGCTAGAGCGTTTGACAGCCTGAGAGTCGATGAGCAGTTCTTC.

This sequence joins TRBV5-6 and TRBJ1-6; no definite D call. Trimming removed 6 bases at V and 5 bases at J, with 15 bases between. This CDR3 spans 15 amino acids. CDR1 SGHDT and CDR2 YYEEEE come from the germline V gene. The CDR3 reads CASNPRGDHNSPLHF. The CDR3, as DNA: TGTGCCAGCAACCCTCGGGGAGACCATAATTCACCCCTCCACTTT.

There are many counts of this clonotype. CDR3 sequence: CASSERFDKANTQYF. CDR3 coding DNA: TGTGCCAGCAGTGAGCGATTCGATAAAGCCAATACGCAGTATTTT. The V call is TRBV6-1, the J call TRBJ2-3; no definite D call. The CDR3 extends over 15 amino acids. The V end was cut by 3 bases, the J end by 7 bases, with 17 bases between. In germline, CDR1 is MNHNS, CDR2 SASEGT.

The gene calls are TRBV27 and TRBJ1-1, with no clear D. This CDR3 is built from 14 residues. Trimming took 2 bases from V and 4 from J, leaving 11 bases between them. Per the germline V gene, CDR1 is MNHEY and CDR2 is SMNVEV (reference sequence). CDR3 in amino acids: CASSLKGLVTEAFF. Written as DNA, the CDR3 is TGTGCCAGCAGTTTAAAGGGATTGGTCACTGAAGCTTTCTTT.

This rearrangement joins TRBV5-1 to TRBJ2-1; D ambiguous. Germline V lookup: CDR1 SGHRS, CDR2 YFSETQ. The CDR3 runs 14 residues. The ends were cut back, 0 bases at V and 9 bases at J, with 13 bases in the middle. CDR3 DNA sequence: TGCGCCAGCAGCTTGGGAGCCCTGGAGAGTGAGCAGTTCTTC. This codes for CASSLGALESEQFF.

The sample holds a few counts of this clonotype. J is TRBJ2-5 and V is TRBV11-2, with 13 bases matching TRBD2. With V trimmed by 5 bases and J by 5 bases, 8 bases remained unmatched. CDR3 size: 16 residues. Germline CDR1 is SGHAT and CDR2 is FQNNGV. CDR3 nucleotide sequence: TGTGCCAGCAGCGTAACTAGCGGGAGGGCCGGTGAGACCCAGTACTTC. Encoded protein: CASSVTSGRAGETQYF.

V and J are TRBV19 and TRBJ1-2, with D possibly TRBD1 on 6 matching bases. Per the germline V gene, CDR1 is LNHDA and CDR2 is SQIVND (reference sequence). V was clipped by 3 bases and J by 4 bases, with 9 bases between them. The CDR3 runs 13 residues. CDR3 coding DNA: TGTGCCAGTAGTATTGACAGGATCTATGGCTACACCTTC. It translates to CASSIDRIYGYTF.

The CDR3 bases are TGTGCCAGCAGCCCGATGGTGGTTGATCAAGAGACCCAGTACTTC. Translating gives CASSPMVVDQETQYF. V gene TRBV7-8 combines with J gene TRBJ2-5; D is undetermined. From germline, CDR1 is SGHVS and CDR2 FQNEAQ. This CDR3 spans 15 amino acids. The V gene lost 5 bases and the J gene lost 2 bases, with 15 bases spanning the gap.